This T cell receptor (beta chain) was identified in a study of cytomegalovirus exposure and HLA in healthy donors. In germline, CDR1 is SGHRS, CDR2 YFSETQ. The CDR3 totals 13 residues. V dropped 2 bases and J dropped 1 base, with 6 bases sitting between them. This PCR relied on a set of 60 Vbeta primers and 13 Jbeta primers. Profiling relied on immunoSEQ multiplex PCR, and the TCRdb table lists in-frame clones only, not all of them. The sample yields around 150,000 clones, around nine tenths seen once. This clone has just one count. Sequenced input: PBMCs. The chain joins TRBV5-1 to TRBJ1-1; D not resolved. The clonotype originates from a woman aged 25 to 39 in good health and CMV-seronegative. The CDR3 nucleotides read TGCGCCAGCAGCTTCGGGAAGAACACTGAAGCTTTCTTT. The encoded protein is CASSFGKNTEAFF.